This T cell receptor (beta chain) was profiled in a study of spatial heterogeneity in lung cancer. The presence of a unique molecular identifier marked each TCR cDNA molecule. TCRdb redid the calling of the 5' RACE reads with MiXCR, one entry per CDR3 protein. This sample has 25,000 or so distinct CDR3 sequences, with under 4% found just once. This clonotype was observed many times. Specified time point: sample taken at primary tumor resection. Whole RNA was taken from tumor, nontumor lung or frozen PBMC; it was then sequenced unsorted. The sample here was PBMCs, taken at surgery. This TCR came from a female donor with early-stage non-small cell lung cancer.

The CDR3 DNA is TGCAGTGCACCTCGGGGTAGCGGGACCTACGAGCAGTACTTC. Encoded protein: CSAPRGSGTYEQYF. The rearrangement uses TRBV20-1 and TRBJ2-7, with TRBD2 identical over 8 bases. Germline CDR1 and CDR2: DFQATT and SNEGSKA (reference sequence). The CDR3 extends over 14 amino acids. V lost 6 bases and J lost 2; bases outside the gene matches: 9.